Described below is a single T cell receptor (beta chain) sequence and its context. Its antigen remains undetermined. Within one base of it there is no much larger clone, and no base qualities were kept. The library relied on the immunoSEQ multiplex PCR assay. For most patients, high-throughput TCR-beta CDR3 sequencing of genomic DNA was performed by Adaptive Biotechnologies. In the source study's methods: Adaptive's ImmunoSEQ software was the source of the TCR sequencing data for approximately 18 patients, while a few other patients were processed with MiXCR and VDJtools. CDR3 nucleotide sequences shared by donor and recipient were removed because the origin of these sequences could not be assigned. To be classed as alloreactive, a clone needed at least 2-fold expansion over unstimulated cells and a minimum CFSE-low frequency of 0.002% (template counts) or 0.001% (read counts). Clones detected in sequenced pre-transplant spleen, lymph node, or MLR CFSE-low populations of the donor or recipient were defined as mappable. Cumulative frequency of alloreactive clones was calculated as a percentage of all sequences weighted by copy number. TCRdb holds this immuneACCESS table with in-frame rearrangements only. Some clones are missing; in checked studies, unresolved V genes explain under half, and the rest has no known cause. D and trimming come from the DNA, and the V and J calls and clone size come from that table. In all, the sample holds 20,000 to 30,000 clones, and 80% to 90% of those were seen once. The top ten hold approximately 0.87% of the sample.

CDR1 and CDR2 are drawn from the germline V gene: MGHRA, YSYEKL. The germline V end is reduced by 6 bases and the J end by 4 bases; junction bases left unmatched: 3. The CDR3 measures 14 amino acids from cysteine to phenylalanine. The CDR3 DNA has 42 bases and is translated from base 1. This specimen comes from a study of graft-versus-host responses after intestinal transplantation listed by TCRdb under 2021. Context from the whole study: The transplants that recipients got were multivisceral, liver-intestinal, or isolated intestinal. To identify alloreactive clones, pre-transplant mixed lymphocyte reaction products were sequenced and then compared with unstimulated pre-transplant donor and recipient T cells. After intestinal transplantation, graft-versus-host and host-versus-graft alloreactive T cell clones in the graft, circulation and bone marrow were tracked using bulk TCR-beta CDR3 sequencing. Samples from three later patients were sequenced in-house on an Illumina MiSeq with MiXCR processing rather than by the commercial service. Of the roughly 26 intestinal transplant recipients enrolled in the cohort, one of whom was a retransplant, a few patients without pretransplant specimens were excluded. Donor T cell macrochimerism was defined as a peak of at least 4% donor T cells among recipient peripheral blood mononuclear cells. Every recipient was given anti-thymocyte globulin induction, then maintenance tacrolimus and steroids for around three years.

Points the paper makes about the study in general: Early after transplant, declines in HvG clones were associated with peak levels of circulating GvH clones. GvH clones turned up in recipient bone marrow, with some appearing earlier in ileal mucosa or blood, a pattern consistent with an intestinal mucosal origin. High GvH to HvG T cell clonal ratios were observed in the allografts of patients with donor T cell macrochimerism. The relatively low number and heterogeneity of intestinal transplant patients limited the conclusions.

Blood samples were collected up to 4 times in the first month after transplant and then at least monthly when available. The source was PBMCs, collected just over 450 days after intestinal transplant. The chain is assembled from TRBV4-1 and TRBJ2-1; 10 central nucleotides agree with TRBD2. This TCR derives from a human patient who received an intestinal transplant, so some T cells may come from the graft donor. The CDR3 sequence is CASRSSGRYNEQFF. The DNA sequence is TGCGCCAGCAGGTCTAGCGGGAGATACAATGAGCAGTTCTTC.